This T cell receptor beta chain was found in a study of Ad26.COV2.S vaccination and SARS-CoV-2 variants. Study information: Ad26.COV2.S shots went into the muscle once or twice, 56 days apart. Overall study findings and caveats: Reportedly, after vaccination the spike-specific CD8+ and CD4+ T cell responses displayed substantial breadth.

This sample's treatment: about 20 received Ad26.COV2.S at low or high dose, single or two shots; 5 received placebo; per-sample allocation not given. At day 63 after the first vaccine or placebo injection, samples were drawn. Method: immunoSEQ multiplex PCR; TCRdb's copy keeps in-frame clones and lacks some. This repertoire shows roughly 320,000 clones, about 85% found once; its top ten account for around 2%. Of note for this clone: The antigen is unknown.

This CDR3 has 16 residues. Sequences were derived from peripheral blood, sampled in a trial of Ad26.COV2.S vaccine versus placebo. The chain uses TRBV12-1 and TRBJ1-1. TRBV12-1 is given as a pseudogene. The receptor comes from a person aged 18-65 years who received the Ad26.COV2.S COVID-19 vaccine or a placebo. The CDR3 reads CASSFAGGPRCTEAFF. The CDR3 DNA sequence: TGTGCCAGCAGCTTTGCGGGGGGGCCGCGGTGCACTGAAGCTTTCTTT.